Sequencing of this TCR beta chain was carried out in a study of cytomegalovirus exposure and HLA in healthy donors. Findings of the study overall: The study listed approximately 160 cytomegalovirus-associated TCR beta chains.

The CDR3 covers 16 residues. Germline loops: CDR1 MGHRA, CDR2 YSYEKL. V lost 4 bases and J lost 2; bases outside the gene matches: 3. Of note for this clone: What it recognizes is unknown.

It was with 60 Vbeta and 13 Jbeta primers that the PCR ran. Data came from immunoSEQ multiplex PCR; TCRdb stores just in-frame clones and leaves some out. The sample records about 130,000 clones, 76% being singletons. What was sequenced was PBMCs. The TCR comes from a man aged 45-65 years in good health and CMV-seronegative. The chain carries TRBV4-1 and TRBJ2-3; the match to TRBD2 covers 13 bases. The CDR3 DNA reads TGCGCCAGCAGCCGAACTAGCGGGGGGGCCACAGATACGCAGTATTTT. Protein product: CASSRTSGGATDTQYF.